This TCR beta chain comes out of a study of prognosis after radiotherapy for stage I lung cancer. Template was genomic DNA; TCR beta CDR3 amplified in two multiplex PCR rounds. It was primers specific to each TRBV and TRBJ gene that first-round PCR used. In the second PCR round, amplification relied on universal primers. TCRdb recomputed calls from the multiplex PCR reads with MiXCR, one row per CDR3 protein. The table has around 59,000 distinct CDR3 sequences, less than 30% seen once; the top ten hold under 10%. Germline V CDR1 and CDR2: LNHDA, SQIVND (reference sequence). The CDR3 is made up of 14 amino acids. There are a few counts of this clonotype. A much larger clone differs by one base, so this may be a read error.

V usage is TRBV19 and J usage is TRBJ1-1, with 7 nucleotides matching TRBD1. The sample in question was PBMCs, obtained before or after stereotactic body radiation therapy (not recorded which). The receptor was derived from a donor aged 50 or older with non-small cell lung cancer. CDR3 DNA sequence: TGTGCCAGTAGCCAACTACAGGGGAACAATGAAGCTTTCTTT. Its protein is CASSQLQGNNEAFF.